This T cell receptor beta chain emerged from a study of shared clonotypes between healthy human individuals. Study-level findings and limits: Clonotypes not shared had lower generation probabilities than those common to all four donors.

V dropped 0 bases and J dropped 9; count of bases not matched to a gene: 5. The germline V gene has CDR1 SGDLS and CDR2 YYNGEE. The CDR3 is made up of 14 amino acids. In the case of this clone: Its target is not known.

It was at deep level that the assay was run. Sequencing was performed with immunoSEQ multiplex PCR; in TCRdb, only in-frame clones are kept and a portion is missing. This table holds 1.5 million to 2.5 million clones, approximately 94% found once. Naive CD8 cells, CD45RO-negative and positively selected for CCR7, excluded terminally differentiated effector memory CD45RA+ cells. This receptor was taken from a man between 18 and 35 years old in good health. The V call is TRBV9, the J call TRBJ2-1; TRBD1 matches 8 bases. The material sequenced was naive CD8+ T cells sorted from blood. As DNA, the CDR3 is TGTGCCAGCAGCGTAGGGGGACAGGATGGTGAGCAGTTCTTC. It encodes CASSVGGQDGEQFF.